The clone carrying this T cell receptor (beta chain) was picked up many times. Its cognate antigen is unknown. Between the trimmed V and J ends, which lost 2 bases and 3 bases, there was a span of 12 bases. From germline, CDR1 is SGHVS and CDR2 FNYEAQ. This CDR3 is built from 15 residues. TCRdb fed the reads into MiXCR, producing one record per CDR3 protein. The sample carries 200,000 or so distinct CDR3 sequences, about 21% recorded once. The sample comes from a study of T cell repertoires in cytomegalovirus infection. Turning to the study itself: CMV infection together with matching HLA type was indicated by public TCR beta signatures.

Study-level points and caveats: CMV-specific TCR beta clonotypes restricted by HLA-C were the ones dominating the ex vivo response. Pooled public TCR beta family frequency picked out CMV carriers with the relevant HLA.

This clonotype originated in a human donor in good health (CMV status not recorded). Some clones in this sample may be carry-over from other donors' samples. This chain links TRBV7-6 with TRBJ2-3; weak D call: TRBD1 (5 bases). Sequenced sample: PBMCs. CDR3 DNA: TGTGCCAGCAGCTTAACCGGAGACAGTACAGATACGCAGTATTTT. This gives the protein CASSLTGDSTDTQYF.